Listed here are 32 T cell receptor beta chains from one sample, sequenced in a study of monozygotic twins with cystic fibrosis. The table came from immunoSEQ multiplex PCR; TCRdb's copy has only in-frame clones and leaves some out. The sample lists about 36,000 clones, nearly 85% occurring once. The sequenced sample consisted of blood. These receptors came from a girl aged 2 to 9 with cystic fibrosis.

The CDR3 DNA is TGTGCCAGCAGCTTAGTTGGGTCCGCCTATGGCTACACCTTC. This translates into CASSLVGSAYGYTF. This chain joins TRBV11-2 and TRBJ1-2; no clear D. The CDR3 contains 14 residues. V was trimmed by 1 base and J by 4 bases, leaving 10 bases between them. CDR1 and CDR2 from the germline V gene are SGHAT and FQNNGV.

This sequence joins TRBV19 and TRBJ1-1; D gene uncertain. CDR1 and CDR2 from the germline V gene are LNHDA and SQIVND (reference sequence). The CDR3 extends over 13 amino acids. The V end lost 3 bases, the J end lost 4 bases, and 9 bases lay between the germline ends. The DNA of the CDR3 is TGTGCCAGTAGTATTTTGGGTAGCACTGAAGCTTTCTTT. Protein sequence: CASSILGSTEAFF.

The chain links TRBV5-1 to TRBJ1-4; D remains ambiguous. Trimming removed 3 bases at V and 0 bases at J, with 15 bases between. Germline V gene lookup returns CDR1 SGHRS and CDR2 YFSETQ. The CDR3 extends over 17 amino acids. The CDR3 sequence: CASSSGLLYATNEKLFF. CDR3 sequence (DNA): TGCGCCAGCAGCTCCGGGCTCCTATATGCAACTAATGAAAAACTGTTTTTT.

V usage is TRBV5-1 and J usage is TRBJ1-4; 10 positions agree with TRBD1. The germline gives CDR1 SGHRS, CDR2 YFSETQ. Germline trimming cut 0 bases from V and 4 bases from J; bases unmatched to any gene: 3. CDR3 length equals 16 residues. The CDR3 DNA sequence: TGCGCCAGCAGCTTGGAATGGACAGGGGGTAATGAAAAACTGTTTTTT. This gives the protein CASSLEWTGGNEKLFF.

CDR3 nucleotides: TGTGCCAGCAGCGGTTGGACAGGGTTAACTATAACGAACTATGGCTACACCTTC. Translating it yields CASSGWTGLTITNYGYTF. The chain uses TRBV11-2 and TRBJ1-2; the match to TRBD1 covers 8 bases. The CDR3 contains 18 residues. V shed 5 bases, J shed 2 bases, and the junction held 16 bases outside the gene matches. Looked up from germline, CDR1 is SGHAT and CDR2 is FQNNGV. Complete variable domain (other parts from reference TRBV11-2 and TRBJ1-2): EAGVAQSPRYKIIEKRQSVAFWCNPISGHATLYWYQQILGQGPKLLIQFQNNGVVDDSQLPKDRFSAERLKGVDSTLKIQPAKLEDSAVYLCASSGWTGLTITNYGYTFGSGTRLTVV.

This chain links TRBV5-8 with TRBJ1-1; TRBD1 is a possible D gene (5 bases). This CDR3 has 14 residues. Germline V gene sequence: CDR1 SGHTS, CDR2 YDEGEE. With 6 bases removed from V and 1 base from J, the gap between germline ends came to 13 bases. In nucleotides, the CDR3 is TGTGCCAGCACGGTGTGGGGACCGAACACTGAAGCTTTCTTT. Protein: CASTVWGPNTEAFF.

The V gene is TRBV19, the J gene TRBJ1-5, with 8 bases fitting TRBD1. From germline, CDR1 is LNHDA and CDR2 SQIVND (reference sequence). The trim removed 11 bases at V and 1 base at J, leaving 4 bases unmatched. This CDR3 has 13 amino acids. CDR3 region: CAGGDRSNQPQHF. CDR3 in DNA: TGTGCCGGTGGGGACAGGAGCAATCAGCCCCAGCATTTT.

The gene calls are TRBV2 and TRBJ2-7, with D tentatively TRBD2 (5 bases). This CDR3 is built from 14 residues. V dropped 6 bases and J dropped 2 bases, with 14 bases sitting between them. Germline V gene sequence: CDR1 SNHLY, CDR2 FYNNEI. As DNA, the CDR3 is TGTGCCAGCAGCTCGGGGTATACCACCTACGAGCAGTACTTC. Residues: CASSSGYTTYEQYF.

The chain carries TRBV7-2 and TRBJ1-1; no firm D call. Trimming cost V 0 bases and J 5 bases, with 10 bases left between them. From germline, CDR1 is SGHTA and CDR2 FQGNSA. This CDR3 contains 14 residues. CDR3 protein: CASSLARSGTEAFF. CDR3 bases: TGTGCCAGCAGCTTAGCGAGGTCGGGAACTGAAGCTTTCTTT.

This clone was observed a single time. This sequence joins TRBV6-5 and TRBJ1-2, with D possibly matching TRBD1 (6 bases). This CDR3 has 12 residues. V was cut by 6 bases and J by 6 bases, with 11 bases left in between. CDR1 is MNHEY and CDR2 is SVGAGI in the germline V gene. CDR3 loop: CASRRQEHGYTF. For the CDR3, the DNA is TGTGCCAGCAGGCGACAGGAGCATGGCTACACCTTC.

A single count supports this clone. The chain links TRBV4-2 to TRBJ2-3; 10 bases are shared with TRBD2. V gave up 4 bases and J gave up 5 bases; unmatched junction bases: 21. The CDR3 length is 20 residues. Germline loops: CDR1 LGHNA, CDR2 YNFKEQ. The CDR3 sequence is CASSPKPLLAGYAEEDTQYF. CDR3 in DNA: TGTGCCAGCAGCCCTAAACCCCTACTAGCGGGGTACGCGGAGGAAGATACGCAGTATTTT.

J is TRBJ1-3 and V is TRBV30; D is perhaps TRBD1 (6 bases). Germline-derived CDR1 and CDR2 are GTSNPN and SVGIG (reference sequence). V gave up 0 bases and J gave up 0 bases, with 12 bases separating them. The CDR3 spans 16 residues. CDR3 region: CAWSVRQGPSGNTIYF. CDR3 bases: TGTGCCTGGAGTGTACGGCAGGGGCCCTCTGGAAACACCATATATTTT.

The genes are TRBV7-9 and TRBJ1-6; maybe TRBD1 (6 bases). This CDR3 region has 16 residues. Trimming took off 0 bases at V and 5 bases at J, with 11 bases between the two ends. CDR1 and CDR2 (germline): SEHNR, FQNEAQ (reference sequence). The CDR3 loop is CASSLAVGGDNSPLHF. In nucleotides, the CDR3 is TGTGCCAGCAGCTTAGCGGTAGGGGGTGATAATTCACCCCTCCACTTT.

The chain uses TRBV7-8 and TRBJ1-6; D remains unclear. Trimming took off 5 bases at V and 0 bases at J, with 14 bases between the two ends. CDR3 length: 17 amino acids. Per the germline V gene, CDR1 is SGHVS and CDR2 is FQNEAQ. In DNA, the CDR3 is TGTGCCAGCAGCGCCACCCTGGCAAGCTCCTATAATTCACCCCTCCACTTT. It specifies CASSATLASSYNSPLHF.

The chain couples TRBV6-5 to TRBJ1-6, with TRBD1 matching 8 bases. V shed 0 bases and J 8 bases; nucleotides not matched to a gene: 6. The germline CDR1 and CDR2 sequences are MNHEY and SVGAGI. The CDR3 length is 16 residues. Written as DNA, the CDR3 is TGTGCCAGCAGTTACTCGTGGACAGGGTTGGATTCACCCCTCCACTTT. This codes for CASSYSWTGLDSPLHF.

Only a few counts were recorded for this clone. The J gene is TRBJ1-2, the V gene TRBV7-8, with 12 bases aligning to TRBD1. Germline-derived CDR1 and CDR2 are SGHVS and FQNEAQ. V gave up 5 bases and J gave up 6 bases; unmatched junction bases: 4. This CDR3 comprises 14 residues. CDR3: CASSPGTGGDGYTF. DNA for the CDR3: TGTGCCAGCAGCCCCGGGACAGGGGGCGATGGCTACACCTTC.

The chain is built from TRBV5-5 and TRBJ1-2; 7 bases map to TRBD1. V was clipped by 3 bases and J by 6 bases; unmatched bases: 2. The germline CDR1 and CDR2 sequences are SGHKS and YYEKEE (reference sequence). This CDR3 has 12 amino acids. The CDR3 region is CASSYRGDGYTF. CDR3 nucleotide sequence: TGTGCCAGCAGCTACAGGGGAGATGGCTACACCTTC.

The table lists this clone with a count of one. This chain joins TRBV29-1 and TRBJ2-1, with 14 bases lining up with TRBD2. Germline V lookup: CDR1 SQVTM, CDR2 ANQGSEA. The CDR3 contains 14 residues. Unmatched junction bases numbered 5, after V lost 2 bases and J lost 11 bases. CDR3 DNA sequence: TGCAGCGTTGAAATAGGGACTAGCGGGGGTCAGCAGTTCTTC. Its protein product is CSVEIGTSGGQQFF.

This clone has only a few counts. The chain has TRBV30 and TRBJ1-3; maybe TRBD1 (6 bases). With 7 bases removed from V and 10 bases from J, the gap between germline ends came to 14 bases. Germline V CDR1 and CDR2: GTSNPN, SVGIG (reference sequence). This CDR3 has 11 amino acids. The CDR3 loop reads CAYTTGPTIYF. The CDR3 nucleotides are TGTGCCTACACGACAGGACCTACCATATATTTT.

The chain recombines TRBV10-3 with TRBJ1-2; D might be TRBD1 (5 bases). This CDR3 is built from 14 residues. V was shortened by 0 bases and J by 4 bases, with 9 bases between the two germline ends. Germline CDR1 is ENHRY and CDR2 is SYGVKD. CDR3 loop: CAISESTGVYGYTF. CDR3 nucleotide sequence: TGTGCCATCAGTGAGTCGACGGGGGTCTATGGCTACACCTTC.

This sequence joins TRBV19 and TRBJ2-3; 12 nucleotides align to TRBD2. The CDR3 runs 17 residues. CDR1 and CDR2 (germline): LNHDA, SQIVND (reference sequence). Trimming cost V 11 bases and J 0 bases; bases outside gene matches: 12. The CDR3 sequence is CAPRSGTSGRSTDTQYF. The CDR3 DNA is TGTGCCCCCCGATCCGGGACTAGCGGGCGTAGCACAGATACGCAGTATTTT.

The J gene is TRBJ1-1, the V gene TRBV2, with D unclear. This CDR3 contains 12 residues. Germline assignment: CDR1 SNHLY and CDR2 FYNNEI. The V end lost 6 bases, the J end lost 5 bases, and 10 bases lay between the germline ends. DNA of the CDR3: TGTGCCAGCAGACGGTCGGAAACTGAAGCTTTCTTT. Its protein product is CASRRSETEAFF. Together with reference TRBV2 and TRBJ1-1, the CDR3 gives the full variable domain: EPEVTQTPSHQVTQMGQEVILRCVPISNHLYFYWYRQILGQKVEFLVSFYNNEISEKSEIFDDQFSVERPDGSNFTLKIRSTKLEDSAMYFCASRRSETEAFFGQGTRLTVV.

The chain uses TRBV4-2 and TRBJ1-3, with D hard to call. CDR1 and CDR2 from the germline V gene are LGHNA and YNFKEQ. There are 15 residues in the CDR3. Between the trimmed V and J ends, which lost 0 bases and 4 bases, there was a span of 10 bases. CDR3 nucleotide sequence: TGTGCCAGCAGCCAAGATTCCACCCAGGGAAACACCATATATTTT. It yields the protein CASSQDSTQGNTIYF.

In this sample, this clone turned up once. The chain uses TRBV7-9 and TRBJ1-6; D unclear. This CDR3 is 15 amino acids long. V gave up 6 bases and J gave up 0 bases, with 9 bases separating them. The germline V gene encodes CDR1 SEHNR and CDR2 FQNEAQ (reference sequence). This chain's CDR3 is CASRPDNSYNSPLHF. CDR3 sequence (DNA): TGTGCCAGCAGACCTGACAACTCCTATAATTCACCCCTCCACTTT. Full variable domain (missing parts from reference TRBV7-9 and TRBJ1-6): DTGVSQNPRHKITKRGQNVTFRCDPISEHNRLYWYRQTLGQGPEFLTYFQNEAQLEKSRLLSDRFSAERPKGSFSTLEIQRTEQGDSAMYLCASRPDNSYNSPLHFGNGTRLTVT.

J is TRBJ1-1 and V is TRBV5-4; TRBD1 matches at 7 bases. The length of the CDR3 is 17 residues. Trimming at V came to 0 bases and at J to 1 base, leaving 9 bases not matched to a gene. The germline gives CDR1 SGHNT, CDR2 YYREEE (reference sequence). CDR3 amino acids: CASSLDMGQLWNTEAFF. The CDR3 DNA reads as TGTGCCAGCAGCTTGGACATGGGACAGCTCTGGAACACTGAAGCTTTCTTT.

The chain couples TRBV19 to TRBJ2-1; TRBD1 aligns across 7 bases. Germline V gives CDR1 LNHDA, CDR2 SQIVND (reference sequence). The ends lost 4 bases at V and 2 bases at J; junction bases unmatched: 5. The CDR3 contains 15 residues. The CDR3 spells CASSTVTGPYNEQFF. The CDR3 nucleotides are TGTGCCAGTAGTACCGTGACAGGGCCCTACAATGAGCAGTTCTTC.

The V gene is TRBV6-1, the J gene TRBJ2-2; 8 positions agree with TRBD1. The germline V gene has CDR1 MNHNS and CDR2 SASEGT. This CDR3 has 15 amino acids. The J segment lost 5 bases and the V segment lost 5 bases, leaving 7 bases of the junction unmatched. This CDR3 is CASSIQQGDTGELFF. In DNA form, the CDR3 reads TGTGCCAGCAGTATCCAACAGGGGGATACCGGGGAGCTGTTTTTT.

J is TRBJ1-1 and V is TRBV7-2; a possible D gene is TRBD1 (6 bases). Trimming cost V 5 bases and J 4 bases, with 14 bases left between them. Per germline, CDR1 SGHTA and CDR2 FQGNSA. The length of the CDR3 is 14 residues. The CDR3 bases are TGTGCCAGCAGCCTCTTAATGGGGGCCACTGAAGCTTTCTTT. Amino acids: CASSLLMGATEAFF.

This sequence joins TRBV4-3 and TRBJ1-2; D uncertain. The V end was cut by 4 bases, the J end by 8 bases, with 11 bases between. The CDR3 contains 12 residues. Germline CDR1 reads LGHNA; CDR2 reads YSLEER. The CDR3 nucleotides read TGCGCCAGCAGCCCGAGCGGAGGGGGCTACACCTTC. Translating gives CASSPSGGGYTF.

V and J are TRBV2 and TRBJ2-4, with TRBD2 as a possible D gene (6 bases). CDR1 and CDR2 from the germline V gene are SNHLY and FYNNEI. Trimming pared 6 bases from V and 6 bases from J, leaving 30 bases between. The CDR3 covers 19 residues. In DNA form, the CDR3 reads TGTGCCAGCAGAACCGACGGAGGGCTCTCCCCGAGCCAGAGAAACATTCAGTACTTC. It specifies CASRTDGGLSPSQRNIQYF. The whole variable domain, filled in from reference TRBV2 and TRBJ2-4, reads EPEVTQTPSHQVTQMGQEVILRCVPISNHLYFYWYRQILGQKVEFLVSFYNNEISEKSEIFDDQFSVERPDGSNFTLKIRSTKLEDSAMYFCASRTDGGLSPSQRNIQYFGAGTRLSVL.

The V and J genes are TRBV5-1 and TRBJ2-6, with no clear D. Germline V gene sequence: CDR1 SGHRS, CDR2 YFSETQ. The CDR3 totals 17 residues. V was clipped by 4 bases and J by 2 bases, with 16 bases between them. The CDR3 region has the DNA TGCGCCAGCAGCGCGGTCACGGGCCCGCCTGGGGCCAACGTCCTGACTTTC. Translating gives CASSAVTGPPGANVLTF.

This clone was observed a single time. V is TRBV18 and J is TRBJ2-2, with D perhaps TRBD1 (6 bases). Germline loops: CDR1 KGHSH, CDR2 LQKENI. The CDR3 length is 17 residues. Trimming stripped 2 bases from V and 5 bases from J, with 18 bases between. The CDR3 region is CASSPRGGLLRTGELFF. The CDR3 DNA reads TGTGCCAGCTCACCAAGAGGGGGTCTCTTGAGAACCGGGGAGCTGTTTTTT.